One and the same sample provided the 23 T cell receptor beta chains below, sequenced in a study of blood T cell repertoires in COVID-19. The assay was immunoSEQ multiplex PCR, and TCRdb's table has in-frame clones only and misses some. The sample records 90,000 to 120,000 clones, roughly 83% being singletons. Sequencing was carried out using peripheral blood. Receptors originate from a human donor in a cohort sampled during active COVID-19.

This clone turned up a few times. CDR3 loop: CASSPDRNSNQPQHF. The CDR3, as DNA: TGTGCCAGCAGCCCCGACAGGAATAGCAATCAGCCCCAGCATTTT. The chain recombines TRBV7-2 with TRBJ1-5; TRBD1 might be the D (6 bases). Per germline, CDR1 SGHTA and CDR2 FQGNSA. The CDR3 contains 15 residues. Between the trimmed V and J ends, which lost 5 bases and 0 bases, there was a span of 11 bases.

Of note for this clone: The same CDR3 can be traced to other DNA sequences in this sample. CDR3 bases: TGTGCCAGCAGCTGGGGGACAGGTGGAAACACTGAAGCTTTCTTT. Protein: CASSWGTGGNTEAFF. The chain combines TRBV7-9 with TRBJ1-1; 8 bases map to TRBD1. Germline CDR1 is SEHNR and CDR2 is FQNEAQ (reference sequence). This CDR3 is built from 15 residues. J was trimmed by 2 bases and V by 4 bases; bases with no gene match: 6.

CDR3 nucleotide sequence: TGTGCCAGCAGCACCGGGACTAGCGGCTTCAATGAGCAGTTCTTC. Protein product: CASSTGTSGFNEQFF. The rearrangement uses TRBV5-4 and TRBJ2-1; 11 bases agree with TRBD2. Germline CDR1 reads SGHNT; CDR2 reads YYREEE (reference sequence). There are 15 residues in the CDR3. J gave up 6 bases and V 4 bases, and 6 bases lay outside the gene matches.

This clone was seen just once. DNA for the CDR3: TGTGCCAGCAGCCTCCGGGACAAAAACACTGAAGCTTTCTTT. Its translation is CASSLRDKNTEAFF. The chain links TRBV7-8 to TRBJ1-1, with D possibly matching TRBD1 (6 bases). Trimming cost V 5 bases and J 2 bases, with 12 bases left between them. The germline gives CDR1 SGHVS, CDR2 FQNEAQ. This CDR3 is built from 14 residues.

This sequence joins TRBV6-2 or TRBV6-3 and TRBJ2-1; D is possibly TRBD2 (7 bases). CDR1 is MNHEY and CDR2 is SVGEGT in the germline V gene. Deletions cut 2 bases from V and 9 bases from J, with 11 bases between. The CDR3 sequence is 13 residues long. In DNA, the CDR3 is TGTGCCAGCAGTTACCGGGGGGCCGGTGAGCAGTTCTTC. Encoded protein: CASSYRGAGEQFF.

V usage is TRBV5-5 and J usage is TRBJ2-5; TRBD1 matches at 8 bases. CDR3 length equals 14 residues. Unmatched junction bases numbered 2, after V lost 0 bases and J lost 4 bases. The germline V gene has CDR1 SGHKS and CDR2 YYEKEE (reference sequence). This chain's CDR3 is CASSLEQGGETQYF. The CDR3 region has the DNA TGTGCCAGCAGCTTGGAACAGGGGGGAGAGACCCAGTACTTC.

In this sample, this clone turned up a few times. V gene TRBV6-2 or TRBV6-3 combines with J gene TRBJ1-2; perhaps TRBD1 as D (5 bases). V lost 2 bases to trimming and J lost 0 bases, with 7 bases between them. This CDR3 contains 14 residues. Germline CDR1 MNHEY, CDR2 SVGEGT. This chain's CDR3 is CASSYAGPNYGYTF. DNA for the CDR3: TGTGCCAGCAGTTACGCGGGGCCTAACTATGGCTACACCTTC.

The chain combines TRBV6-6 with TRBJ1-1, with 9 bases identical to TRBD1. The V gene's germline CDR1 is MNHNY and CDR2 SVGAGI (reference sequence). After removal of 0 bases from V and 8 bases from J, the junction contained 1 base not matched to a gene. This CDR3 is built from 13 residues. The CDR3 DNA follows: TGTGCCAGCAGTTACTCAGGGACAGGGGAAGCTTTCTTT. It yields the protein CASSYSGTGEAFF.

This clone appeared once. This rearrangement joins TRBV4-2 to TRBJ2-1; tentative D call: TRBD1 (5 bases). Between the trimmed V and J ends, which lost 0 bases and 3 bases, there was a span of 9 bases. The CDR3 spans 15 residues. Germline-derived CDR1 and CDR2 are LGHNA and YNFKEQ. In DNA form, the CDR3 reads TGTGCCAGCAGCCAAGAGACGACAGTCTACAATGAGCAGTTCTTC. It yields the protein CASSQETTVYNEQFF.

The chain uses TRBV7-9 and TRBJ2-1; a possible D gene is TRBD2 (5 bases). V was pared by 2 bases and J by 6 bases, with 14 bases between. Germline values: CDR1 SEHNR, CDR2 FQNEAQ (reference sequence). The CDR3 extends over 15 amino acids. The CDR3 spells CASSLQSHRGNEQFF. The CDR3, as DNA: TGTGCCAGCAGCTTACAGAGCCATCGGGGCAATGAGCAGTTCTTC.

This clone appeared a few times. The CDR3 loop reads CASSRGNEQFF. The CDR3, as DNA: TGTGCCAGTAGTCGGGGGAACGAGCAGTTCTTC. This chain connects TRBV19 to TRBJ2-1; perhaps TRBD2 as D (6 bases). In germline, CDR1 is LNHDA, CDR2 SQIVND (reference sequence). This CDR3 contains 11 residues. V dropped 5 bases and J dropped 10 bases, with 9 bases sitting between them.

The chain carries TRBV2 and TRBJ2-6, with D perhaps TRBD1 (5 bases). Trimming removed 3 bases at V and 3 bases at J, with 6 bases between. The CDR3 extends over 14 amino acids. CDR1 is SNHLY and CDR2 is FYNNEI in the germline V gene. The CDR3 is CASSDRVGANVLTF. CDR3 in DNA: TGTGCCAGCAGTGACAGGGTTGGGGCCAACGTCCTGACTTTC.

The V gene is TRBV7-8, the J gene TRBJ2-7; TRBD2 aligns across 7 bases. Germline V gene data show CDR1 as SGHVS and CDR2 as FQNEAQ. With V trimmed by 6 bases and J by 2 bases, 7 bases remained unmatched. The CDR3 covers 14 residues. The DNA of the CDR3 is TGTGCCAGCAGTACGGGGACTATCACCTACGAGCAGTACTTC. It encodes CASSTGTITYEQYF.

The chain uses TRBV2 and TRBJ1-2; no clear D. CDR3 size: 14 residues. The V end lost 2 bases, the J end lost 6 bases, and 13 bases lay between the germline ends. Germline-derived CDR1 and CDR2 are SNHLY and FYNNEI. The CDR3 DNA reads TGTGCCAGCAGTGAATACGGGGTTTGGAATGGCTACACCTTC. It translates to CASSEYGVWNGYTF.

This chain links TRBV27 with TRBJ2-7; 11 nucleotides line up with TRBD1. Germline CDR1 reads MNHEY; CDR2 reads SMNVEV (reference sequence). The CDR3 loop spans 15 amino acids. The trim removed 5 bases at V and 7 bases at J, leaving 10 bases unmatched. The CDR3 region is CASSPDQDRGREQYF. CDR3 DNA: TGTGCCAGCAGTCCCGACCAGGACAGGGGGCGTGAGCAGTACTTC.

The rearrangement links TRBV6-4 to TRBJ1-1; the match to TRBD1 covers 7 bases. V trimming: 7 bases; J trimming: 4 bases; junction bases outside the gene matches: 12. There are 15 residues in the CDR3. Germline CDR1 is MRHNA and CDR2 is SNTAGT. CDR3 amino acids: CASKEQGTATTEAFF. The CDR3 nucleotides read TGTGCCAGCAAAGAACAGGGGACCGCCACCACTGAAGCTTTCTTT.

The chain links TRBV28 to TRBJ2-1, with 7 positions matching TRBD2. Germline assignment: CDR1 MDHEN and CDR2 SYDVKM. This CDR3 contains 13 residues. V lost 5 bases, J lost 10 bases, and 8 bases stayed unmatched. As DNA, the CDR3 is TGTGCCAGCAGTCTGGGGTCTAGCGGAGAGCAGTTCTTC. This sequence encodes CASSLGSSGEQFF.

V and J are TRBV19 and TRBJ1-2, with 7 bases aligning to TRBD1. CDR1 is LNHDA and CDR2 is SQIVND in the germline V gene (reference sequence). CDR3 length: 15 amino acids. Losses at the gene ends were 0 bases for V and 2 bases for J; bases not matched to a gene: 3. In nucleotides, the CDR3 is TGTGCCAGTAGTATAGAGCAGACAGGGAACTATGGCTACACCTTC. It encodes CASSIEQTGNYGYTF.

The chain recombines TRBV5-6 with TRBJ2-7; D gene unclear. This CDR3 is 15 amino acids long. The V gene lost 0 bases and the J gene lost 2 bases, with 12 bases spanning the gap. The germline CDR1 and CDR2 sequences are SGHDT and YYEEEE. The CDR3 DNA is TGTGCCAGCAGCTTGGGTACGCGATTTGCCTACGAGCAGTACTTC. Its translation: CASSLGTRFAYEQYF. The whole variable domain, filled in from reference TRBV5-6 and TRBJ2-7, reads DAGVTQSPTHLIKTRGQQVTLRCSPKSGHDTVSWYQQALGQGPQFIFQYYEEEERQRGNFPDRFSGHQFPNYSSELNVNALLLGDSALYLCASSLGTRFAYEQYFGPGTRLTVT.

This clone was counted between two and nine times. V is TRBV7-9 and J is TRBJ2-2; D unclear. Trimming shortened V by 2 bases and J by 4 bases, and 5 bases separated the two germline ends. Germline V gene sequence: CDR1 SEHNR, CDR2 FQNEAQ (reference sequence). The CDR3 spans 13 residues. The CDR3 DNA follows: TGTGCCAGCAGCTTAACATCCACCGGGGAGCTGTTTTTT. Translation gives CASSLTSTGELFF.

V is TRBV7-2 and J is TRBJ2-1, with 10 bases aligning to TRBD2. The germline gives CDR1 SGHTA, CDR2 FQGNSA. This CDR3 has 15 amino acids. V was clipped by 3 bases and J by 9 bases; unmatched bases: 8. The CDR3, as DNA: TGTGCCAGCAGCTTCAGGCTAGCGGGAGACTTTGAGCAGTTCTTC. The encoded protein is CASSFRLAGDFEQFF.

The CDR3 DNA sequence: TGTGCCTGGAGAATCCAGTGGAACACCATATATTTT. Residues: CAWRIQWNTIYF. The J gene is TRBJ1-3, the V gene TRBV30, with D uncertain. CDR3 length: 12 residues. Germline lookup yields CDR1 GTSNPN and CDR2 SVGIG (reference sequence). V was shortened by 3 bases and J by 7 bases, with 10 bases between the two germline ends. Looking up the rest from reference TRBV30 and TRBJ1-3 gives the full variable domain: SQTIHQWPATLVQPVGSPLSLECTVEGTSNPNLYWYRQAAGRGLQLLFYSVGIGQISSEVPQNLSASRPQDRQFILSSKKLLLSDSGFYLCAWRIQWNTIYFGEGSWLTVV.

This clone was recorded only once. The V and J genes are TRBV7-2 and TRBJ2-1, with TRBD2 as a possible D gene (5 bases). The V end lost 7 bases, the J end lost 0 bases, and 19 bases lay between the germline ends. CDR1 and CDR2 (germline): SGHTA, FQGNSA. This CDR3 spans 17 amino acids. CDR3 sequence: CASTYQGRASSYNEQFF. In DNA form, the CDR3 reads TGTGCCAGCACCTACCAAGGGCGGGCAAGCTCCTACAATGAGCAGTTCTTC.